This record looks at one TCR beta chain sequence and its context. Its antigen remains unidentified. These data belong to a study of immune evolution from preneoplasia to lung adenocarcinoma. CDR1 and CDR2 from the germline V gene are SEHNR and FQNEAQ (reference sequence). V gave up 7 bases and J gave up 5 bases, with 20 bases separating them. The CDR3 is made up of 15 amino acids. Overall study results and limits: Normal lung had highest clonality; later lesions appeared denser, more diverse. Top clone share appeared to fall from AAH through AIS, MIA, adenocarcinoma.

Premalignant or tumor cells were enriched by macro-dissection after pathologic assessment. TCRdb keeps only in-frame clones here, not all; method: immunoSEQ multiplex PCR. The sample shows about 5,000 clones, 70% to 90% of them seen only once. V usage is TRBV7-9 and J usage is TRBJ2-5; D not certain. This TCR came from a person between 65 and 80 years old with lung adenocarcinoma. Sequenced: FFPE atypical adenomatous hyperplasia tissue from the lung. Specified subset: atypical adenomatous hyperplasia (AAH), lung preneoplasia. In DNA, the CDR3 is TGTGCCAGCAAGAAGACGGGTGGCCCTTGGGAGACCCAGTACTTC. Amino acid sequence: CASKKTGGPWETQYF.